These T cell receptor beta chains were read from a single sample in a study of blood T cells in healthy people across ages. TCRdb itself ran the 5' RACE reads through MiXCR, one entry per CDR3 protein. The data contain under 1,100,000 distinct CDR3 sequences, around 25% of them singletons. The same data also contributed to another study, on T cells of mothers and their children.

The sequencing sample was made of blood. These receptors originate from a girl aged 2-10 years in good health. Both conserved end residues are part of each CDR3. The D gene is left open where the match is weak. A row's size may be missing; if present it is once, few, many or a size class.

j_call clone_size v_call d_call cdr3_nt cdr3_aa
TRBJ2-5 - TRBV29-1 - TGCAGCGTTGAAGGTCAGGTCAAAGGGGAGACCCAGTACTTC CSVEGQVKGETQYF
TRBJ2-5 few TRBV11-2 - TGTGCCAGCAGCTTAGCTGAGGGAGTCGGGTACAATGAGCAGCTCTTC CASSLAEGVGYNEQLF
TRBJ2-5 - TRBV12-3/TRBV12-4 TRBD2 TGTGCCAGCGAACTTAGGACTAGCGGGGAAGAGACCCAGTACTTC CASELRTSGEETQYF
TRBJ2-5 - TRBV28 - TGTGCCAGCAGTCCGTCGGACCACGCAGGGGCCCAGTACTTC CASSPSDHAGAQYF
TRBJ2-3 - TRBV29-1 TRBD1 TGCAGCGCTGTCGTATCCGAGACAGGGGGCACAGATACGCAGTATTTT CSAVVSETGGTDTQYF
TRBJ2-5 - TRBV12-3/TRBV12-4 - TGTGCCAGCAGTTTAGGTGGCGGCAGAAAGACCCAGTACTTC CASSLGGGRKTQYF
TRBJ2-6 few TRBV7-2 - TGTGCCAGCGGGATCAGGGGCCCTGGGGCCAACGTCCTGACTTTC CASGIRGPGANVLTF
TRBJ2-5 few TRBV7-9 - TGTGCCACCCGGGACGGCTTCCCTACCCAGTACTTC CATRDGFPTQYF
TRBJ2-3 - TRBV7-3 - TGTGCCAGCAGCTTATTGAGGCTTGTTAAGTATTTT CASSLLRLVKYF
TRBJ2-6 - TRBV2 - TGTGCCAGCAGCAAAAGCCCTCCCTCTGGGGCCAACGTCCTGACTTTC CASSKSPPSGANVLTF
TRBJ2-3 - TRBV27 TRBD1 TGTGCCAGCAGTTTATCACCGGGGACAGGGCCCGCAGATACGCAGTATTTT CASSLSPGTGPADTQYF
TRBJ2-5 - TRBV29-1 - TGCAGCGTTGTCAGTGGGACCCAGTACTTC CSVVSGTQYF
TRBJ1-1 few TRBV20-1 - TGCAGTGCTAGTCCCGGGGGCGTGACTGAAGCTTTCTTT CSASPGGVTEAFF
TRBJ2-4 few TRBV28 - TGTGCCAGCAGGGAACCTCGGAACATTCAGTACTTC CASREPRNIQYF
TRBJ2-1 - TRBV12-3/TRBV12-4 - TGTGCCAGCAGTTCGCGGGCCCGAGCCTACAATGAGCAGTTCTTC CASSSRARAYNEQFF
TRBJ2-1 few TRBV7-9 - TGTGCCAGCAGCCTGACCCCCGGGACCCACTGGTTCTTC CASSLTPGTHWFF
TRBJ2-5 - TRBV20-1 - TGCAGTGCTAGTTCAGGGGGGGCGGAGACCCAGTACTTC CSASSGGAETQYF
TRBJ2-7 - TRBV12-3/TRBV12-4 TRBD1 TGTGCCAGCAGTTGGCAGGGGGAGTACGAGCAGTACTTC CASSWQGEYEQYF
TRBJ1-1 few TRBV6-1 TRBD1 TGTGCCAGCAGTGAAGATAAGGGGGCAAGCACTGAAGCTTTCTTT CASSEDKGASTEAFF
TRBJ2-7 - TRBV6-1 - TGTGCCAGCAGTACAACCGGGACGGTGGTGCCCTACGAGCAGTACTTC CASSTTGTVVPYEQYF
TRBJ2-3 few TRBV12-3/TRBV12-4 - TGTGCCAGCAGTTTAGAATCGCGGGTCTACAGCACAGATACGCAGTATTTT CASSLESRVYSTDTQYF
TRBJ2-5 few TRBV4-2 TRBD2 TGTGCCAGCAGCGGTCGAGCGGGACTCGAGACCCAGTACTTC CASSGRAGLETQYF
TRBJ2-1 - TRBV12-3/TRBV12-4 - TGTGCCAGCATTGGTAGCGGAAACAATGAGCAGTTCTTC CASIGSGNNEQFF
TRBJ1-5 - TRBV5-6 TRBD1 TGTGCCAGCAGCTTCACTCCGGGACAGGGGGCATACAATCAGCCCCAGCATTTT CASSFTPGQGAYNQPQHF
TRBJ1-4 - TRBV7-2 - TGTGCCAGCAGCTTAGAGTACAGGACTGAAAAACTGTTTTTT CASSLEYRTEKLFF
TRBJ2-3 few TRBV4-1 - TGCGCCAGCAGCCAAGGGGAACCCGTGACAGATACGCAGTATTTT CASSQGEPVTDTQYF
TRBJ2-7 - TRBV4-1 TRBD2 TGCGCCAGCACAAAGGTAGCGGGTGACTACGAGCAGTACTTC CASTKVAGDYEQYF
TRBJ1-2 - TRBV7-9 TRBD1 TGTGCCAGCAGTCCTCCGGGACAGACGATCTATGGCTACACCTTC CASSPPGQTIYGYTF
TRBJ2-7 few TRBV9 - TGTGCCAGCAGCGTGGCCGGACAGAGCTACGAGCAGTACTTC CASSVAGQSYEQYF
TRBJ2-1 - TRBV2 TRBD2 TGTGCCAGCAGCGAGAGCGGGGTAGGGTACAATGAGCAGTTCTTC CASSESGVGYNEQFF
TRBJ1-5 - TRBV6-2/TRBV6-3 - TGTGCCAGCAGTTACTCGTGGGAAGGGGGTAATCAGCCCCAGCATTTT CASSYSWEGGNQPQHF
TRBJ2-2 once TRBV7-9 - TGTGCCAGCAGCGACACGGGAGCGAGGGCCGGGGAGCTGTTTTTT CASSDTGARAGELFF
TRBJ2-1 - TRBV5-1 - TGCGCCAGCAGCTTACAGGCGGCCTTCATAAATGAGCAGTTCTTC CASSLQAAFINEQFF
TRBJ2-1 - TRBV6-2/TRBV6-3 - TGTGCCAGCAGTTCCGACAGTCTAAGCTCCTACAATGAGCAGTTCTTC CASSSDSLSSYNEQFF
TRBJ1-1 - TRBV7-2 - TGTGCCAGCAGCTTAGCGGGGGGGGCAGGTCGCCCTGAAGCTTTCTTT CASSLAGGAGRPEAFF
TRBJ2-1 few TRBV29-1 TRBD2 TGCAGCGTGATACCCCGGGGTAGCGGGAGTGTGGATGAGCAGTTCTTC CSVIPRGSGSVDEQFF
TRBJ2-2 many TRBV5-1 - TGCGCCAGCAGCTTGGCCGTGAACACCGGGGAGCTGTTTTTT CASSLAVNTGELFF
TRBJ1-5 - TRBV12-3/TRBV12-4 - TGTGCCAGCACCCAAGACAGGCACGATCAGCCCCAGCATTTT CASTQDRHDQPQHF
TRBJ2-3 - TRBV12-3/TRBV12-4 TRBD2 TGTGCCAGCAGTCGCGACCGGCTAGCGGGGGGCCGCACAGATACGCAGTATTTT CASSRDRLAGGRTDTQYF
TRBJ2-2 - TRBV11-2 - TGTGCCAGCAGCTCCGCCGGACAGATATACACCGGGGAGCTGTTTTTT CASSSAGQIYTGELFF
TRBJ2-1 - TRBV13 - TGTGCCAGCAGCTTAAGCCCCCCAGGGGCCGGTAACAATGAGCAGTTCTTC CASSLSPPGAGNNEQFF